This T cell receptor beta chain was recovered during a study of shared clonotypes between healthy human individuals. Regarding the study as a whole: The diversity represented, both genetic and in exposure history, was limited by few donors.

Germline CDR1 reads SGHDT; CDR2 reads YYEEEE. The germline V and J ends were trimmed by 4 bases and 3 bases, with 20 bases remaining between them. This CDR3 spans 16 amino acids. Regarding this clone: Its antigen is undetermined.

The protocol was immunoSEQ multiplex PCR, while the TCRdb copy is restricted to in-frame clones and leaves out a portion. The sample has about 1.5 million clones, approximately 98% seen once. The chain links TRBV5-6 to TRBJ2-7; possibly TRBD2 for D (7 bases). This clonotype was obtained from a man aged 25 to 45 in good health. The sequenced sample was naive CD4+ T cells sorted from blood. As for subset: CD45RA+ positively selected. The CDR3 is CASSQRGGAEHYEQYF. The DNA for the CDR3 is TGTGCCAGCAGCCAACGAGGGGGGGCAGAACACTACGAGCAGTACTTC.